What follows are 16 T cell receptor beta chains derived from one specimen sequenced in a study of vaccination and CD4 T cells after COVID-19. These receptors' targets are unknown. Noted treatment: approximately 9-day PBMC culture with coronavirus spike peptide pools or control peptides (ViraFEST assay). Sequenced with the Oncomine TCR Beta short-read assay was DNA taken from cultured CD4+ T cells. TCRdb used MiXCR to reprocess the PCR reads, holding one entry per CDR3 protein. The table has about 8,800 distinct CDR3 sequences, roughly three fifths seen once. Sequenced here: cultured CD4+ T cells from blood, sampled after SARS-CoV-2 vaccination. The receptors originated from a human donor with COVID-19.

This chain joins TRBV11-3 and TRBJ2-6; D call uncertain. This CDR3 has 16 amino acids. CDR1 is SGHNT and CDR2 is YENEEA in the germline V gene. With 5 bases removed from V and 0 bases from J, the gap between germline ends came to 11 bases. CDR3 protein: CASSLPWGSGANVLTF. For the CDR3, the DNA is TGTGCCAGCAGCCTACCCTGGGGCTCTGGGGCCAACGTCCTGACTTTC.

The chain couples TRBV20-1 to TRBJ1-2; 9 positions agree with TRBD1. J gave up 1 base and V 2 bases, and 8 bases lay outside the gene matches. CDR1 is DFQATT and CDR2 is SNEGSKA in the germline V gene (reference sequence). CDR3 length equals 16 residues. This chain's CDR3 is CSARPAGTGNNYGYTF. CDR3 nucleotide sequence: TGCAGTGCTAGACCCGCCGGGACAGGGAATAACTATGGCTACACCTTC.

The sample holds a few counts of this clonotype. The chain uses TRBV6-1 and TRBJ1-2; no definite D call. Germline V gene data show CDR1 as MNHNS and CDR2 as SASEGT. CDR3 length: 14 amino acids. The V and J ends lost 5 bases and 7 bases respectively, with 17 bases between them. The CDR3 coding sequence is TGTGCCAGCAGTAACAGTGAGGATTCCGGTGGCTACACCTTC. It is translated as CASSNSEDSGGYTF.

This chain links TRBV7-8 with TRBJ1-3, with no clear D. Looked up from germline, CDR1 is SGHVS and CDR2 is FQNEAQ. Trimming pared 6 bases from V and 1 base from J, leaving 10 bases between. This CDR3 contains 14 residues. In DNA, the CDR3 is TGTGCCAGCAGTAAGGCGGAATCTGGAAACACCATATATTTT. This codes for CASSKAESGNTIYF.

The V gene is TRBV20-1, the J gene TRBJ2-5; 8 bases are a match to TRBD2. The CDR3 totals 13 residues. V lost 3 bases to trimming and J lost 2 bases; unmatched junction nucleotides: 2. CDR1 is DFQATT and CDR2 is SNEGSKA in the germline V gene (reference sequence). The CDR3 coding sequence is TGCAGTGCTAGGGCTAGCGGGCAAGAGACCCAGTACTTC. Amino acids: CSARASGQETQYF.

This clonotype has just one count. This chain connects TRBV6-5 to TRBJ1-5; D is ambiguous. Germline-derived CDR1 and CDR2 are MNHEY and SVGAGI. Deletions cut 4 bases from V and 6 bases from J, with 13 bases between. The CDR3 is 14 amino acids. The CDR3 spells CASSWSQTGQPQHF. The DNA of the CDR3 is TGTGCCAGCAGTTGGTCCCAGACTGGTCAGCCCCAGCATTTT.

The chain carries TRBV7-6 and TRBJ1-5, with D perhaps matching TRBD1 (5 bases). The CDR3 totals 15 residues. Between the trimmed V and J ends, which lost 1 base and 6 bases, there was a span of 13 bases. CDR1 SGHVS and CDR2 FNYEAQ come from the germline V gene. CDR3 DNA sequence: TGTGCCAGCAGCTTAGATGCAGGGTATGGTCAGCCCCAGCATTTT. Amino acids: CASSLDAGYGQPQHF.

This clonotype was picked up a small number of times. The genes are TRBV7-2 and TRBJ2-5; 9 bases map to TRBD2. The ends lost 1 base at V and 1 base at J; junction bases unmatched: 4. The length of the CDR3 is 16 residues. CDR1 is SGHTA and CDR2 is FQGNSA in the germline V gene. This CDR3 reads CASSLGGAGGQETQYF. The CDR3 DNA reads TGTGCCAGCAGCTTAGGGGGAGCGGGGGGCCAAGAGACCCAGTACTTC.

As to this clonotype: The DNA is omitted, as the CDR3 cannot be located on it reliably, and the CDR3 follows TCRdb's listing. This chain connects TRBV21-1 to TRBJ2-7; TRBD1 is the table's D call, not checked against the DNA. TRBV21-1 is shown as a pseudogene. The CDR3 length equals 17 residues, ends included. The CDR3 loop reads CASSKVGPGASRDEQYF.

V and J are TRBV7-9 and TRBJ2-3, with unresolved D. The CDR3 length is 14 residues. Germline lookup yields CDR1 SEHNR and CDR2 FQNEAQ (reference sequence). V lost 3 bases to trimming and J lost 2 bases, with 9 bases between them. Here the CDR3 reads CASSFVGSTDTQYF. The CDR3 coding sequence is TGTGCCAGCAGCTTCGTGGGTTCCACAGATACGCAGTATTTT.

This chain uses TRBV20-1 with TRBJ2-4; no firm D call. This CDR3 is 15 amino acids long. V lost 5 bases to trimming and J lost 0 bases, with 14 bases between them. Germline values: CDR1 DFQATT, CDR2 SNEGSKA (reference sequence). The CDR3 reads CSAPIRNLAKNIQYF. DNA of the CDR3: TGCAGTGCTCCGATAAGAAATCTAGCCAAAAACATTCAGTACTTC.

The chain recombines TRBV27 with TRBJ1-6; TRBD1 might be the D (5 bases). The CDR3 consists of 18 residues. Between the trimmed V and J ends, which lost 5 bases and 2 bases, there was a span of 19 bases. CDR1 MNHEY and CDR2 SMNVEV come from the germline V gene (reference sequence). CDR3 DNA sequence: TGTGCCAGCAGTCTACAACGCCCAGGGACGGCCTATAATTCACCCCTCCACTTT. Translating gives CASSLQRPGTAYNSPLHF.

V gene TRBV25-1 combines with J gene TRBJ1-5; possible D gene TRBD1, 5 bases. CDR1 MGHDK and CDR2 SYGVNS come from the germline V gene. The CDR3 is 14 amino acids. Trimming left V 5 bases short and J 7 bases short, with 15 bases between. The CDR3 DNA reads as TGTGCCAGCAGTCCACGACGGGGCGGACAGCCCCAGCATTTT. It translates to CASSPRRGGQPQHF.

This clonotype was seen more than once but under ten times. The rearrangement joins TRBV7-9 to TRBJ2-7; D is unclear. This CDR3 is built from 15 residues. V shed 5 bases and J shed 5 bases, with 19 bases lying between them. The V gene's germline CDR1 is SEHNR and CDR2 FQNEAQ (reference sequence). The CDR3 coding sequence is TGTGCCAGCAGCCATTCCGTCACCAGCCAGAACGAGCAGTACTTC. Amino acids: CASSHSVTSQNEQYF.

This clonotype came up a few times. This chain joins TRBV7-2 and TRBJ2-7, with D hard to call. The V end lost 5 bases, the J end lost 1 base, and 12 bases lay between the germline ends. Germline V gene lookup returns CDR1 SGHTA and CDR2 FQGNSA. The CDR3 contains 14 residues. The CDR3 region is CASSPFVESYEQYF. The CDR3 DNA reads TGTGCCAGCAGCCCCTTTGTAGAATCCTACGAGCAGTACTTC.

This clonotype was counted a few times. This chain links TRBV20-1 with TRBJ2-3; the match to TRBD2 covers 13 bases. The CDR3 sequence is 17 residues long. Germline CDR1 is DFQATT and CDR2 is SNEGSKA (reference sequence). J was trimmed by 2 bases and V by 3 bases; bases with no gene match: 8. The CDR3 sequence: CSASGGTSGDPTDTQYF. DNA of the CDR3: TGCAGTGCTAGCGGAGGGACTAGCGGGGACCCCACAGATACGCAGTATTTT.